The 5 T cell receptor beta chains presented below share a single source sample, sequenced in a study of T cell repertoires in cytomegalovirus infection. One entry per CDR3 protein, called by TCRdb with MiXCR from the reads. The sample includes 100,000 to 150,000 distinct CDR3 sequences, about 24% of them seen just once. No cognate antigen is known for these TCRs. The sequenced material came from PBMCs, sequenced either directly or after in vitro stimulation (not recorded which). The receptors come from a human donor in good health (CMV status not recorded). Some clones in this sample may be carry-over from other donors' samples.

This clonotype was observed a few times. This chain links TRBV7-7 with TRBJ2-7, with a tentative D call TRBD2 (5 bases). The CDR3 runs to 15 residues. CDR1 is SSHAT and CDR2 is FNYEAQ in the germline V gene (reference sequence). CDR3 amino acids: CASSLLGLASYEQYV. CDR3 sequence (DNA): TGTGCTAGCAGCTTATTGGGTTTAGCGAGCTACGAGCAGTACGTC.

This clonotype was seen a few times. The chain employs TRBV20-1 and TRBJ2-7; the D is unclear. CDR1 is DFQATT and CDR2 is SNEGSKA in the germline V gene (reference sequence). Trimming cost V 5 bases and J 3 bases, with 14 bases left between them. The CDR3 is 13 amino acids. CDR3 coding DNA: TGCAGTGCTCCTTCCATTCCCTACTACGAGCAGTACTTC. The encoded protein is CSAPSIPYYEQYF.

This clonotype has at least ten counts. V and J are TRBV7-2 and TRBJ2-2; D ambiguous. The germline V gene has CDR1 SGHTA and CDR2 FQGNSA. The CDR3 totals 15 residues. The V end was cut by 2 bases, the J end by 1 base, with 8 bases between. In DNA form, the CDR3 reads TGTGCCAGCAGCTTACAGCCGCTGAACACCGGGGAGCTGTTTTTT. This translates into CASSLQPLNTGELFF. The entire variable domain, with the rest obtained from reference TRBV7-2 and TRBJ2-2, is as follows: GAGVSQSPSNKVTEKGKDVELRCDPISGHTALYWYRQSLGQGLEFLIYFQGNSAPDKSGLPSDRFSAERTGGSVSTLTIQRTQQEDSAVYLCASSLQPLNTGELFFGEGSRLTVL.

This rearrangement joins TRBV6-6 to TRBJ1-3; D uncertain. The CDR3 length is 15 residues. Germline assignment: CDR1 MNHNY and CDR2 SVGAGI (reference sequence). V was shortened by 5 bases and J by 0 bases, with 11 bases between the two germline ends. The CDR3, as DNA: TGTGCCAGCAGTGCCTCGTGGGGCTCTGGAAACACCATATATTTT. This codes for CASSASWGSGNTIYF.

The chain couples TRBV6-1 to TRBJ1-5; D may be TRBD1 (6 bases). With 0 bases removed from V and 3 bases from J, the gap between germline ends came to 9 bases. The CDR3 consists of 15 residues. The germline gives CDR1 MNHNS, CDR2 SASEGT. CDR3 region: CASSEAGGYNQPQHF. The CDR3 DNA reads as TGTGCCAGCAGTGAAGCGGGGGGCTACAATCAGCCCCAGCATTTT.